Listed below are T cell receptor beta chains from one sample, sequenced in a study of T cells in Graves' hyperthyroidism and ophthalmopathy. TCRdb recomputed calls from the multiplex PCR reads with MiXCR, one row per CDR3 protein. The sample yields around 400,000 distinct CDR3 sequences, 13% to 15% seen once. Specimen: blood. These receptors originate from an older woman with Graves' ophthalmopathy. Each CDR3 is given with its conserved first and last residue. D genes are given only for firm matches. Only part of the rows carry a size: once, few, many, or a class if the clone is expanded.

clone size: -; D gene: -; V gene: TRBV29-1; J gene: TRBJ2-1; CDR3 protein: CSVALAYNEQFF; CDR3 DNA: TGCAGCGTTGCTCTAGCTTACAATGAGCAGTTCTTC
clone size: many; D gene: -; V gene: TRBV6-1; J gene: TRBJ2-3; CDR3 protein: CASSEGGSDTQYF; CDR3 DNA: TGTGCCAGCAGTGAAGGGGGGTCCGATACGCAGTATTTT
clone size: -; D gene: -; V gene: TRBV19; J gene: TRBJ1-2; CDR3 protein: CAGSPGTAGYTF; CDR3 DNA: TGTGCCGGTAGTCCCGGGACGGCAGGCTACACCTTC
clone size: few; D gene: TRBD2; V gene: TRBV7-9; J gene: TRBJ2-7; CDR3 protein: CASSHLAGLRSYEQYF; CDR3 DNA: TGTGCCAGCTCTCATTTAGCGGGTCTACGAAGCTACGAGCAGTACTTC
clone size: -; D gene: TRBD1; V gene: TRBV10-1; J gene: TRBJ2-1; CDR3 protein: CASSLLDRAGEQFF; CDR3 DNA: TGCGCCAGCAGCCTATTGGACAGGGCAGGAGAGCAGTTCTTC
clone size: -; D gene: -; V gene: TRBV10-2; J gene: TRBJ2-2; CDR3 protein: CASSESPGELFF; CDR3 DNA: TGCGCCAGCAGTGAGTCGCCCGGGGAGCTGTTTTTT
clone size: few; D gene: TRBD1; V gene: TRBV10-3; J gene: TRBJ2-1; CDR3 protein: CATRGQHEQFF; CDR3 DNA: TGTGCCACACGGGGACAGCATGAGCAGTTCTTC
clone size: many; D gene: TRBD2; V gene: TRBV9; J gene: TRBJ2-5; CDR3 protein: CASSREGGPRETQYF; CDR3 DNA: TGTGCCAGCAGCCGAGAGGGAGGGCCTAGAGAGACCCAGTACTTC
clone size: -; D gene: -; V gene: TRBV28; J gene: TRBJ2-3; CDR3 protein: CASSFVGQGADTQYF; CDR3 DNA: TGTGCCAGCAGTTTCGTGGGACAAGGTGCAGATACGCAGTATTTT
clone size: many; D gene: TRBD1; V gene: TRBV6-1; J gene: TRBJ2-7; CDR3 protein: CASSGVTLIDREIYEQYF; CDR3 DNA: TGTGCCAGCAGTGGAGTGACTCTGATCGACAGGGAAATCTACGAGCAGTACTTC
clone size: few; D gene: -; V gene: TRBV10-3; J gene: TRBJ1-2; CDR3 protein: CAISEDRTNYGYTF; CDR3 DNA: TGTGCCATCAGTGAGGACAGAACTAACTATGGCTACACCTTC
clone size: few; D gene: -; V gene: TRBV9; J gene: TRBJ2-3; CDR3 protein: CASSSISLSTDTQYF; CDR3 DNA: TGTGCCAGCAGCTCCATTAGCCTAAGCACAGATACGCAGTATTTT
clone size: -; D gene: -; V gene: TRBV30; J gene: TRBJ2-4; CDR3 protein: CAWRTRDFGTQYF; CDR3 DNA: TGTGCCTGGAGAACTAGAGATTTTGGCACTCAGTACTTC
clone size: many; D gene: -; V gene: TRBV28; J gene: TRBJ1-5; CDR3 protein: CASSGLAGDNQPQHF; CDR3 DNA: TGTGCCAGCAGCGGCCTTGCTGGGGACAATCAGCCCCAGCATTTT
clone size: many; D gene: -; V gene: TRBV6-2/TRBV6-3; J gene: TRBJ2-7; CDR3 protein: CASSWSSTYEQYF; CDR3 DNA: TGTGCCAGCAGTTGGTCTAGCACCTACGAGCAGTACTTC
clone size: -; D gene: TRBD1; V gene: TRBV2; J gene: TRBJ1-2; CDR3 protein: CARGTENYGYTF; CDR3 DNA: TGTGCCAGGGGGACAGAAAACTATGGCTACACCTTC